One and the same sample provided the 18 T cell receptor beta chains below, sequenced in a study of cytomegalovirus exposure and HLA in healthy donors. The primer mix had 60 Vbeta and 13 Jbeta primers. Measured with immunoSEQ multiplex PCR; TCRdb has only the in-frame clones, and not every one. Found here are hundreds of thousands of clones, about 80% of them singletons; the top ten hold 0.58%. Sample: PBMCs. These receptors all come from a middle-aged woman in good health and CMV-seronegative.

This clone was recorded a few times. J is TRBJ2-1 and V is TRBV9; the match to TRBD2 covers 8 bases. This CDR3 is built from 15 residues. With 3 bases clipped from V and 3 bases from J, the junction kept 5 bases outside the gene matches. Germline CDR1 is SGDLS and CDR2 is YYNGEE. This CDR3 is CASSALGLGYNEQFF. The CDR3 DNA sequence: TGTGCCAGCAGCGCTCTGGGACTAGGCTACAATGAGCAGTTCTTC.

The chain uses TRBV11-1 and TRBJ1-2; D remains ambiguous. Germline V gene sequence: CDR1 SGHAT, CDR2 FQDESV (reference sequence). The ends were cut back, 3 bases at V and 0 bases at J, with 11 bases in the middle. This CDR3 comprises 15 residues. The CDR3 loop is CASSFSSASNYGYTF. In DNA, the CDR3 is TGTGCCAGCAGCTTCTCTAGTGCATCTAACTATGGCTACACCTTC.

V usage is TRBV6-1 and J usage is TRBJ2-1; 9 positions agree with TRBD2. V gave up 2 bases and J gave up 4 bases; unmatched junction bases: 3. Germline loops: CDR1 MNHNS, CDR2 SASEGT. The CDR3 covers 15 residues. CDR3 region: CASSERRGGYNEQFF. CDR3 nucleotide sequence: TGTGCCAGCAGTGAACGGCGGGGGGGGTACAATGAGCAGTTCTTC.

This sequence joins TRBV5-6 and TRBJ1-1, with D uncertain. CDR1 SGHDT and CDR2 YYEEEE come from the germline V gene. V lost 2 bases, J lost 6 bases, and 8 bases lay in between. CDR3 length equals 12 residues. CDR3 bases: TGTGCCAGCAGCTTCCTGGCTTCTGAAGCTTTCTTT. It codes for CASSFLASEAFF.

V is TRBV5-1 and J is TRBJ1-3, with a tentative D call TRBD1 (6 bases). Trimming removed 0 bases at V and 0 bases at J, with 10 bases between. The CDR3 is 16 residues long. Germline values: CDR1 SGHRS, CDR2 YFSETQ. The CDR3 loop is CASSLAQGTSGNTIYF. In nucleotides, the CDR3 is TGCGCCAGCAGCTTGGCGCAGGGGACCTCTGGAAACACCATATATTTT.

The genes are TRBV28 and TRBJ1-1, with D uncertain. Trimming removed 1 base from V and 3 bases from J, with 9 bases in between. The CDR3 loop spans 14 amino acids. Germline V gene lookup returns CDR1 MDHEN and CDR2 SYDVKM. CDR3 loop: CASSLLRGYTEAFF. As DNA, the CDR3 is TGTGCCAGCAGTTTATTAAGAGGGTACACTGAAGCTTTCTTT.

The chain carries TRBV27 and TRBJ2-3, with no clear D. Germline values: CDR1 MNHEY, CDR2 SMNVEV (reference sequence). V was clipped by 8 bases and J by 6 bases, with 6 bases between them. The CDR3 totals 10 residues. The CDR3 nucleotides read TGTGCCAGCCTACGTGATACGCAGTATTTT. It translates to CASLRDTQYF.

The rearrangement joins TRBV28 to TRBJ1-2, with 8 bases that match TRBD1. CDR3 length equals 13 residues. After removal of 4 bases from V and 7 bases from J, the junction contained 5 bases not matched to a gene. The V gene's germline CDR1 is MDHEN and CDR2 SYDVKM. Written as DNA, the CDR3 is TGTGCCAGCAGTTCCGGACAGGGAGGTGGCTACACCTTC. Translation gives CASSSGQGGGYTF.

The rearrangement uses TRBV5-1 and TRBJ2-7; TRBD1 aligns across 10 bases. CDR3 length: 16 amino acids. Germline V gives CDR1 SGHRS, CDR2 YFSETQ. V lost 4 bases and J lost 5; bases outside the gene matches: 12. The CDR3 protein is CASSTGPRQGANEQYF. DNA for the CDR3: TGCGCCAGCAGCACCGGCCCTCGACAGGGGGCTAACGAGCAGTACTTC.

This chain connects TRBV5-6 to TRBJ1-6; 8 bases line up with TRBD1. The CDR3 spans 16 residues. In germline, CDR1 is SGHDT, CDR2 YYEEEE. J lost 7 bases, V lost 4 bases, and 10 bases had no gene match. The CDR3 nucleotides read TGTGCCAGCAGCCCTAGGACAGGGAGGAAAAATTCACCCCTCCACTTT. Its translation: CASSPRTGRKNSPLHF.

This chain joins TRBV4-2 and TRBJ2-7, with no clear D. Deletions cut 0 bases from V and 0 bases from J, with 12 bases between. Germline assignment: CDR1 LGHNA and CDR2 YNFKEQ. The CDR3 contains 16 residues. The CDR3 sequence is CASSQDASRSSYEQYF. The CDR3 DNA reads as TGTGCCAGCAGCCAAGACGCGTCAAGGAGCTCCTACGAGCAGTACTTC.

The J gene is TRBJ1-2, the V gene TRBV5-5, with 9 bases identical to TRBD1. This CDR3 is 15 amino acids long. The trim removed 5 bases at V and 7 bases at J, leaving 12 bases unmatched. CDR1 is SGHKS, CDR2 YYEKEE, per germline (reference sequence). The CDR3 coding sequence is TGTGCCAGCAGACCCGCCGTCGGACAGGGGACTGGCTACACCTTC. Translating it yields CASRPAVGQGTGYTF.

This clone was seen once. This chain joins TRBV2 and TRBJ2-7; possible D gene TRBD2, 5 bases. V was trimmed by 4 bases and J by 7 bases, leaving 23 bases between them. There are 16 residues in the CDR3. The germline V gene has CDR1 SNHLY and CDR2 FYNNEI. The CDR3 nucleotides read TGTGCCAGCAGTGGTCCCCCCGGGGTACAGCCCGGGGAGCAGTACTTC. Translated, it gives CASSGPPGVQPGEQYF.

V is TRBV19 and J is TRBJ1-3; D possibly corresponds to TRBD1 (5 bases). CDR1 is LNHDA, CDR2 SQIVND, per germline (reference sequence). Deletions cut 5 bases from V and 2 bases from J, with 13 bases between. The CDR3 consists of 15 residues. CDR3: CASSPGGVPGNTIYF. DNA for the CDR3: TGTGCCAGTAGTCCCGGAGGGGTACCTGGAAACACCATATATTTT.

The chain uses TRBV6-5 and TRBJ2-6; TRBD1 is a possible D gene (6 bases). In germline, CDR1 is MNHEY, CDR2 SVGAGI. The CDR3 runs 15 residues. V shed 2 bases and J shed 2 bases, with 7 bases lying between them. Here the CDR3 reads CASSYAGAGANVLTF. CDR3 nucleotides: TGTGCCAGCAGTTACGCAGGGGCTGGGGCCAACGTCCTGACTTTC.

The chain carries TRBV2 and TRBJ2-1, with TRBD1 identical over 9 bases. Trimming removed 4 bases from V and 6 bases from J; junction bases left unmatched: 7. This CDR3 region has 15 residues. The V gene's germline CDR1 is SNHLY and CDR2 FYNNEI. CDR3 coding DNA: TGTGCCAGCAGTGTGGACAGGGGAGGGTCCAATGAGCAGTTCTTC. Protein product: CASSVDRGGSNEQFF.

A word on this clone: Other nucleotide sequences from this sample produce the same CDR3. CDR3 sequence reads: CASSPGTATDTQYF. The CDR3 DNA follows: TGCGCCAGCAGCCCCGGTACAGCCACAGATACGCAGTATTTT. The chain uses TRBV5-1 and TRBJ2-3; D is ambiguous. With 4 bases removed from V and 2 bases from J, the gap between germline ends came to 11 bases. The germline gives CDR1 SGHRS, CDR2 YFSETQ. This CDR3 is 14 amino acids long.

This chain uses TRBV16 with TRBJ2-4; perhaps TRBD1 as D (7 bases). The CDR3 has 14 amino acids. Trimming removed 4 bases from V and 5 bases from J, with 12 bases in between. CDR1 and CDR2 from the germline V gene are KGHSY and FQNENV. CDR3 DNA sequence: TGTGCCAGCAGCCGGAGGGGGCAACAAAACATTCAGTACTTC. This codes for CASSRRGQQNIQYF.